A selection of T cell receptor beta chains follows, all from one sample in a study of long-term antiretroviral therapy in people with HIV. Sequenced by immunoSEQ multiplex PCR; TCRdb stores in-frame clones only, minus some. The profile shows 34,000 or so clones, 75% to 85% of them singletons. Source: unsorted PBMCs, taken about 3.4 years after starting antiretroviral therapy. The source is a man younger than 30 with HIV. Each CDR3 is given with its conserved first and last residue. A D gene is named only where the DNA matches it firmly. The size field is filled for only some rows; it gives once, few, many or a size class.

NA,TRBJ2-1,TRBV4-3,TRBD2,CASSQDRGRPPEQFF,TGCGCCAGCAGCCAAGATCGCGGGAGGCCCCCGGAGCAGTTCTTC
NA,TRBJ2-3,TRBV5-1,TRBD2,CASSLDGGGTDTQYF,TGCGCCAGCAGCTTGGATGGGGGGGGCACAGATACGCAGTATTTT
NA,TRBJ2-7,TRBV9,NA,CASSVVGGSYEQYF,TGTGCCAGCAGCGTAGTCGGGGGCTCCTACGAGCAGTACTTC
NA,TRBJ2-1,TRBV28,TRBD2,CASSSSLAGVDNEQFF,TGTGCCAGCAGTTCCTCTCTAGCGGGAGTTGACAATGAGCAGTTCTTC
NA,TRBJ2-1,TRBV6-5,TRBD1,CASSYPQGTGDEQFF,TGTGCCAGCAGTTACCCACAGGGGACAGGAGATGAGCAGTTCTTC
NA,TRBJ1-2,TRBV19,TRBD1,CASSNPDRNYGYTF,TGTGCCAGTAGTAATCCGGACAGGAACTATGGCTACACCTTC
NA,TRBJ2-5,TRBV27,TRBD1,CASSLTGTAQETQYF,TGTGCCAGCAGTTTAACAGGGACAGCACAAGAGACCCAGTACTTC
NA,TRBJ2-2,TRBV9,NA,CASSVTDTGELFF,TGTGCCAGCAGCGTAACGGACACCGGGGAGCTGTTTTTT
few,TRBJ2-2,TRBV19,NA,CASISLANTGELFF,TGTGCCAGTATAAGCTTAGCGAACACCGGGGAGCTGTTTTTT
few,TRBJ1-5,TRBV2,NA,CASSDARGDNQPQHF,TGTGCCAGCAGTGATGCCAGGGGAGACAATCAGCCCCAGCATTTT
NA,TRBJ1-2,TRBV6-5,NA,CASSYSREAYGYTF,TGTGCCAGCAGTTACTCCAGGGAGGCCTATGGCTACACCTTC
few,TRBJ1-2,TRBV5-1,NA,CASSTFYRGSSGTNYGYTF,TGCGCCAGCAGCACCTTCTATAGAGGGTCATCAGGAACGAACTATGGCTACACCTTC
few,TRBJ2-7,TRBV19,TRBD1,CASSTRQGYEQYF,TGTGCCAGTAGTACCCGACAGGGCTACGAGCAGTACTTC
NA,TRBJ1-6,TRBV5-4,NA,CASSSDSRNSPLHF,TGTGCCAGCAGCTCGGACTCCAGAAATTCACCCCTCCACTTT
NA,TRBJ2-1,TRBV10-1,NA,CASSSDAGGGISYNEQFF,TGCGCCAGCAGCAGTGACGCCGGCGGTGGCATCTCCTACAATGAGCAGTTCTTC
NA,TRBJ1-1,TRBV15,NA,CATSRGRNTEAFF,TGTGCCACCAGCAGAGGACGTAACACTGAAGCTTTCTTT
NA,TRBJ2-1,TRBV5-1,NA,CASSLVPGSYNEQFF,TGCGCCAGCAGCTTGGTCCCGGGTTCCTACAATGAGCAGTTCTTC
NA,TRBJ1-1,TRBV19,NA,CASSTPGLLNTEAFF,TGTGCCAGTAGTACCCCCGGCCTACTAAACACTGAAGCTTTCTTT
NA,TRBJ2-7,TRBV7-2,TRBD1,CASREGQGIDEQYF,TGTGCCAGCAGGGAGGGACAGGGTATCGACGAGCAGTACTTC
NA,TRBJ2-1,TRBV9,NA,CASSVRYNEQFF,TGTGCCAGCAGCGTCCGTTACAATGAGCAGTTCTTC
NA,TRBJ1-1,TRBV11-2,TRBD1,CASSPLTGMSTEAFF,TGTGCCAGCAGCCCCCTGACAGGGATGAGCACTGAAGCTTTCTTT
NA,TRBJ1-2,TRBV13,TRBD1,CASSSTFRDRDYGYTF,TGTGCCAGCAGCTCAACCTTCCGGGACAGGGACTATGGCTACACCTTC
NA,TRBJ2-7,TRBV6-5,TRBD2,CASSYSREIYEQYF,TGTGCCAGCAGTTACTCGCGGGAGATCTACGAGCAGTACTTC
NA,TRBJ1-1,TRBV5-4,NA,CATTETGLSEAFF,TGTGCCACCACCGAGACAGGCTTATCTGAAGCTTTCTTT
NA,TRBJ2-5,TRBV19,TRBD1,CASSPAGQGIMETQYF,TGTGCCAGTAGTCCCGCGGGACAGGGGATTATGGAGACCCAGTACTTC
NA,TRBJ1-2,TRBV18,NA,CASSPLQSDGYTF,TGTGCCAGCTCACCACTCCAATCGGATGGCTACACCTTC
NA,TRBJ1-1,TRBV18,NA,CASSPVLIQTGDANTEAFF,TGTGCCAGCTCACCAGTCTTGATTCAGACAGGAGACGCGAACACTGAAGCTTTCTTT
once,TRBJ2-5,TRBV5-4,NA,CASSLGSQGGQETQYF,TGTGCCAGCAGCTTGGGTTCCCAGGGGGGACAAGAGACCCAGTACTTC
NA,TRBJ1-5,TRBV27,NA,CASGSRGFNQPQHF,TGTGCCAGCGGATCGAGGGGGTTCAATCAGCCCCAGCATTTT
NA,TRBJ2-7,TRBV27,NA,CASTGAGGNYEQYF,TGTGCCAGCACCGGTGCCGGGGGCAACTACGAGCAGTACTTC
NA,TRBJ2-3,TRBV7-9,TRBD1,CASRAGTGSGPTDTQYF,TGTGCCAGCAGAGCCGGGACAGGGAGCGGGCCGACAGATACGCAGTATTTT
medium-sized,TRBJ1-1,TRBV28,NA,CASSPYPLVERNTEAFF,TGTGCCAGCAGTCCCTACCCCCTGGTCGAGAGGAACACTGAAGCTTTCTTT
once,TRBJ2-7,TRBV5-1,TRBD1,CASSQGRGQGPRTRSYEQYF,TGCGCCAGCTCACAGGGGCGAGGACAGGGGCCGAGGACTAGGAGCTACGAGCAGTACTTC
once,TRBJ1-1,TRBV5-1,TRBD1,CASSLKDRGLPNTEAFF,TGCGCCAGCAGCTTGAAGGACAGGGGGCTACCCAACACTGAAGCTTTCTTT
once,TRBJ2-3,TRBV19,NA,CASSMGSTDTQYF,TGTGCCAGTAGTATGGGCAGCACAGATACGCAGTATTTT
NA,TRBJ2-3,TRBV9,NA,CASSATRDTQYF,TGTGCCAGCAGCGCCACGAGAGATACGCAGTATTTT
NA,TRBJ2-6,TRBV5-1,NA,CASSLGGIQNSGANVLTF,TGCGCCAGCAGCTTGGGAGGGATCCAAAACTCTGGGGCCAACGTCCTGACTTTC
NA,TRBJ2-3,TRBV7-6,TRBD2,CASSSWRTSRADTQYF,TGTGCCAGCAGCTCGTGGAGGACTAGCCGTGCAGATACGCAGTATTTT
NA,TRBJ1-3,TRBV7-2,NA,CASSIDRKISSGNTIYF,TGTGCCAGCAGCATCGACAGAAAAATTAGCTCTGGAAACACCATATATTTT
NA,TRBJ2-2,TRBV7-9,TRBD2,CASSFPPSGSGTGELFF,TGTGCCAGCAGCTTTCCTCCGAGCGGGAGTGGTACCGGGGAGCTGTTTTTT
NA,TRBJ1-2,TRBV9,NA,CASSPFRENYGYTF,TGTGCCAGCAGCCCTTTCAGGGAGAACTATGGCTACACCTTC
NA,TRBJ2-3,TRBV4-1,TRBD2,CASSQRLAGGADTQYF,TGCGCCAGCAGCCAACGACTAGCGGGAGGAGCAGATACGCAGTATTTT
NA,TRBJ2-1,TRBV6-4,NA,CASSEGRENNEQFF,TGTGCCAGCAGTGAAGGCAGGGAAAACAATGAGCAGTTCTTC
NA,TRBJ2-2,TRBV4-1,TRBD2,CASRRGGRAAGGELFF,TGCGCCAGCAGAAGGGGCGGGAGGGCCGCGGGCGGGGAGCTGTTTTTT
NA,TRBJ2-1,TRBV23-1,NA,CASSQRVAYNEQFF,TGCGCCAGCAGTCAAAGGGTCGCGTACAATGAGCAGTTCTTC
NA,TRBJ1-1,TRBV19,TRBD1,CASSSGGVMNTEAFF,TGTGCCAGTAGTTCAGGGGGAGTCATGAACACTGAAGCTTTCTTT
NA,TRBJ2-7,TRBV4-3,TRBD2,CASSQGLAGSYEQYF,TGCGCCAGCAGCCAAGGACTAGCGGGTTCCTACGAGCAGTACTTC